These 3 T cell receptor beta chains share one sample of origin, sequenced in a study of CD8 T cells in ankylosing spondylitis. MiXCR, run by TCRdb on the 5' RACE reads, gives a single entry per CDR3 protein. The sample lists approximately 200,000 distinct CDR3 sequences, around 13% occurring once. Material: blood, either unsorted or a sorted T cell fraction (not recorded which). The receptors stem from a male donor with ankylosing spondylitis or in good health (not recorded which).

The rearrangement joins TRBV6-2 or TRBV6-3 to TRBJ2-1; D gene ambiguous. Between the trimmed V and J ends, which lost 0 bases and 3 bases, there was a span of 12 bases. The CDR3 has 16 residues. Per the germline V gene, CDR1 is MNHEY and CDR2 is SVGEGT. The CDR3 DNA follows: TGTGCCAGCAGTTACTCGTCGAGACGGATCTACAATGAGCAGTTCTTC. Amino acid sequence: CASSYSSRRIYNEQFF.

This chain joins TRBV12-3 or TRBV12-4 and TRBJ2-1, with D uncertain. Trimming stripped 7 bases from V and 9 bases from J, with 13 bases between. CDR3 length: 12 amino acids. As DNA, the CDR3 is TGTGCCAGCACCCACGACACGTTTGAGCAGTTCTTC. Its translation is CASTHDTFEQFF.

The DNA for the CDR3 is TGCGCCAGCAGCCCGGGACTAGCGGGAGGCCATGAGCAGTTCTTC. Its translation: CASSPGLAGGHEQFF. This sequence joins TRBV5-1 and TRBJ2-1; 15 nucleotides line up with TRBD2. The CDR3 totals 15 residues. V trimming: 4 bases; J trimming: 8 bases; junction bases outside the gene matches: 4. Germline V CDR1 and CDR2: SGHRS, YFSETQ.